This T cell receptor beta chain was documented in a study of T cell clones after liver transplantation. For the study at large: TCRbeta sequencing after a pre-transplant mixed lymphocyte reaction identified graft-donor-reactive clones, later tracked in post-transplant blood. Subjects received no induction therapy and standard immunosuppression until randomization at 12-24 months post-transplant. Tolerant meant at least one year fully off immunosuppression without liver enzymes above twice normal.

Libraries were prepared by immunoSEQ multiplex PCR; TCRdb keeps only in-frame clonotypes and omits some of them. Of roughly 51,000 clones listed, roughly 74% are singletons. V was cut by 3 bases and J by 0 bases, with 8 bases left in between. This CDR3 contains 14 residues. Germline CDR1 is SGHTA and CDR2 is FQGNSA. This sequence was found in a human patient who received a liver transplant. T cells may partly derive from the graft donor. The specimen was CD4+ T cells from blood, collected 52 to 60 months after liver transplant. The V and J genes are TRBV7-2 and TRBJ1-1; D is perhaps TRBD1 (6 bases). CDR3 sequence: CASSFTGMNTEAFF. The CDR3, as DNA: TGTGCCAGCAGCTTTACAGGGATGAACACTGAAGCTTTCTTT.